This is a list of T cell receptor beta chains from one sample in a study of CD8+ T cells in alopecia areata. Assay used: immunoSEQ multiplex PCR; TCRdb lists only in-frame clones, some missing. The data hold 150,000 to 200,000 clones, with 60% observed a single time. The sequences come from CD4+ T cells sorted from blood, collected at week 24, from a patient treated with tofacitinib. Every receptor here comes from a human donor with alopecia areata. The CDR3 runs from the conserved cysteine through the conserved F or W. A D gene is named only where the DNA matches it firmly. Rows may omit the clone size; those that give it use once, few, many or a size class.

TRBJ2-7,TRBD1,TRBV30,-,CAWDHRTGGSYEQYF,TGTGCCTGGGATCACCGGACAGGGGGCTCCTACGAGCAGTACTTC
TRBJ1-1,-,TRBV4-1,-,CASSHRGIRNTEAFF,TGCGCCAGCAGCCACCGGGGAATCAGGAACACTGAAGCTTTCTTT
TRBJ1-1,-,TRBV29-1,-,CSVYTPPDTEAFF,TGCAGCGTTTATACCCCTCCCGACACTGAAGCTTTCTTT
TRBJ1-1,-,TRBV4-3,-,CASSQDDGTEAFF,TGCGCCAGCAGCCAAGATGATGGCACTGAAGCTTTCTTT
TRBJ2-7,TRBD2,TRBV7-2,few,CASSSSGGASYEQYF,TGTGCCAGCAGCTCTAGCGGGGGGGCCTCCTACGAGCAGTACTTC
TRBJ2-3,-,TRBV10-3,few,CAISESGTSSTDTQYF,TGTGCCATCAGTGAGAGCGGCACATCTAGCACAGATACGCAGTATTTT
TRBJ2-7,TRBD1,TRBV6-6,-,CASISQGATIYEQYF,TGTGCCAGCATCTCACAGGGGGCGACTATATACGAGCAGTACTTC
TRBJ2-1,-,TRBV29-1,-,CSVVWQSSYNEQFF,TGCAGCGTTGTGTGGCAGAGCTCCTACAATGAGCAGTTCTTC
TRBJ2-3,-,TRBV2,-,CASRTSDTQYF,TGTGCCAGCAGGACTTCTGATACGCAGTATTTT
TRBJ1-1,TRBD1,TRBV29-1,-,CSVGQGSNTEAFF,TGCAGCGTTGGACAGGGCTCCAACACTGAAGCTTTCTTT
TRBJ1-2,-,TRBV7-8,-,CASSSPDINGYTF,TGTGCCAGCAGCTCCCCCGATATAAATGGCTACACCTTC
TRBJ2-7,-,TRBV15,-,CATSTDASTSYEQYF,TGTGCCACCAGCACTGACGCCAGTACCTCCTACGAGCAGTACTTC
TRBJ2-3,TRBD1,TRBV2,-,CASREGQGRADTQYF,TGTGCCAGCAGGGAGGGACAGGGTCGGGCAGATACGCAGTATTTT
TRBJ1-1,-,TRBV5-1,-,CASSSRGQQNTEAFF,TGCGCCAGCAGCTCTCGAGGACAGCAGAACACTGAAGCTTTCTTT
TRBJ1-2,-,TRBV25-1,-,CASRTLVGGYTF,TGTGCCAGCCGGACACTGGTGGGTGGCTACACCTTC
TRBJ2-3,-,TRBV15,many,CATSKLRRGTDTQYF,TGTGCCACCAGCAAACTCAGACGTGGCACAGATACGCAGTATTTT
TRBJ2-2,-,TRBV7-2,-,CASSLAASNTGELFF,TGTGCCAGCAGCTTAGCAGCCTCGAACACCGGGGAGCTGTTTTTT
TRBJ2-1,TRBD1,TRBV11-2,few,CASSFVGTGGAGEQFF,TGTGCCAGCAGCTTCGTCGGGACAGGGGGCGCGGGTGAGCAGTTCTTC
TRBJ1-1,-,TRBV30,-,CAWRNAVNTEAFF,TGTGCCTGGAGAAACGCCGTTAACACTGAAGCTTTCTTT
TRBJ2-2,-,TRBV6-5,-,CASSYLAINTGELFF,TGTGCCAGCAGTTACCTAGCGATAAACACCGGGGAGCTGTTTTTT
TRBJ2-5,-,TRBV30,-,CAWERGQETQYF,TGTGCCTGGGAAAGGGGTCAAGAGACCCAGTACTTC
TRBJ2-1,TRBD2,TRBV7-2,-,CASSLGLAGTEQFF,TGTGCCAGCAGCCTGGGACTAGCGGGGACGGAGCAGTTCTTC